The 20 T cell receptor beta chains listed next were all sequenced from one sample in a study of T cell responses to AZD1222 COVID-19 vaccine. Clones were read by immunoSEQ multiplex PCR, and TCRdb kept only the in-frame ones, dropping some. The repertoire holds roughly 110,000 clones, with roughly 87% as singletons. The material sequenced was peripheral blood, taken 28 days after the second AZD1222 dose. These receptor sequences come from an adult who received the AZD1222 COVID-19 vaccine.

J is TRBJ1-5 and V is TRBV5-5; 7 nucleotides match TRBD1. The CDR3 is 15 residues long. Germline CDR1 and CDR2: SGHKS and YYEKEE (reference sequence). V dropped 8 bases and J dropped 3; count of bases not matched to a gene: 11. CDR3 sequence (DNA): TGTGCCAGTACTCTTGACAGGGAATTCAATCAGCCCCAGCATTTT. This sequence encodes CASTLDREFNQPQHF. Using reference TRBV5-5 and TRBJ1-5 for the parts outside the CDR3, the full variable domain is DAGVTQSPTHLIKTRGQQVTLRCSPISGHKSVSWYQQVLGQGPQFIFQYYEKEERGRGNFPDRFSARQFPNYSSELNVNALLLGDSALYLCASTLDREFNQPQHFGDGTRLSIL.

V gene TRBV6-2 or TRBV6-3 combines with J gene TRBJ2-1, with D possibly matching TRBD2 (5 bases). Trimming stripped 6 bases from V and 6 bases from J, with 18 bases between. CDR3 length equals 15 residues. Germline V gene lookup returns CDR1 MNHEY and CDR2 SVGEGT. The CDR3 spells CASSQRLPGSNEQFF. The CDR3 DNA is TGTGCCAGCAGCCAGAGGCTCCCGGGGTCCAATGAGCAGTTCTTC.

The chain uses TRBV27 and TRBJ2-7; a weak D match, TRBD1 (5 bases). The germline CDR1 and CDR2 sequences are MNHEY and SMNVEV (reference sequence). The CDR3 has 16 amino acids. V was cut by 4 bases and J by 3 bases, with 19 bases left in between. The CDR3 loop reads CASSSHQGTWDYEQYF. The CDR3 coding sequence is TGTGCCAGCAGTTCACACCAGGGTACTTGGGACTACGAGCAGTACTTC.

The chain uses TRBV30 and TRBJ2-2, with D possibly being TRBD1 or TRBD2 (5 bases each). Germline V gene data show CDR1 as GTSNPN and CDR2 as SVGIG (reference sequence). Trimming cost V 0 bases and J 2 bases, with 7 bases left between them. This CDR3 is built from 14 residues. As DNA, the CDR3 is TGTGCCTGGAGTGTCCGGGACAACACCGGGGAGCTGTTTTTT. It encodes CAWSVRDNTGELFF.

The chain couples TRBV3-1 (or the pseudogene TRBV3-2) to TRBJ2-7, with D hard to call. The CDR3 extends over 16 amino acids. The V end lost 6 bases, the J end lost 2 bases, and 20 bases lay between the germline ends. From germline, CDR1 is LGHDT and CDR2 YNNKEL (reference sequence). The CDR3 bases are TGTGCCAGCAGTCCTAATACTCTAGACCCAGCCTACGAGCAGTACTTC. Encoded protein: CASSPNTLDPAYEQYF.

The CDR3 DNA sequence: TGTGCCAGCAGCTTAGTGGGACAGGGGGCTGGGGACATTCAGTACTTC. Encoded protein: CASSLVGQGAGDIQYF. The chain uses TRBV7-2 and TRBJ2-4, with 12 bases lining up with TRBD1. Germline V lookup: CDR1 SGHTA, CDR2 FQGNSA. This CDR3 region has 16 residues. With V trimmed by 1 base and J by 8 bases, 6 bases remained unmatched.

Here the CDR3 reads CASPDGKNQPQHF. The CDR3, as DNA: TGTGCCAGCCCAGATGGGAAAAATCAGCCCCAGCATTTT. This chain links TRBV25-1 with TRBJ1-5; D not certain. Trimming took off 8 bases at V and 4 bases at J, with 12 bases between the two ends. Germline loops: CDR1 MGHDK, CDR2 SYGVNS. The CDR3 totals 13 residues.

This rearrangement joins TRBV4-3 to TRBJ2-7; D possibly corresponds to TRBD2 (7 bases). This CDR3 spans 17 amino acids. The germline V gene encodes CDR1 LGHNA and CDR2 YSLEER. Trimming removed 0 bases at V and 3 bases at J, with 18 bases between. CDR3 nucleotides: TGCGCCAGCAGCCAAGATTTAGGGGGGGGCATGAACTACGAGCAGTACTTC. Translating gives CASSQDLGGGMNYEQYF.

V is TRBV30 and J is TRBJ2-3; D is possibly TRBD2 (5 bases). Germline CDR1 GTSNPN, CDR2 SVGIG (reference sequence). The V end was cut by 1 base, the J end by 1 base, with 12 bases between. This CDR3 region has 15 residues. The DNA of the CDR3 is TGTGCCTGGAGTGGAAGACTTAGCGGCACAGATACGCAGTATTTT. Translation gives CAWSGRLSGTDTQYF.

V gene TRBV27 combines with J gene TRBJ1-2; D gene ambiguous. Germline CDR1 reads MNHEY; CDR2 reads SMNVEV (reference sequence). The CDR3 consists of 13 residues. V was cut by 8 bases and J by 4 bases, with 14 bases left in between. The CDR3 nucleotides read TGTGCCAGCTCCGGTTGGGGAAGCTATGGCTACACCTTC. As protein: CASSGWGSYGYTF.

The V gene is TRBV18, the J gene TRBJ1-5; D call uncertain. Trimming cost V 0 bases and J 2 bases, with 14 bases left between them. The CDR3 runs 17 residues. Germline V gene lookup returns CDR1 KGHSH and CDR2 LQKENI. Here the CDR3 DNA reads TGTGCCAGCTCACCACCGGGCGGGCTCGAAGGCAATCAGCCCCAGCATTTT. This encodes CASSPPGGLEGNQPQHF. Drawing the rest from reference TRBV18 and TRBJ1-5, the complete variable domain is NAGVMQNPRHLVRRRGQEARLRCSPMKGHSHVYWYRQLPEEGLKFMVYLQKENIIDESGMPKERFSAEFPKEGPSILRIQQVVRGDSAAYFCASSPPGGLEGNQPQHFGDGTRLSIL.

CDR3 amino acids: CASSLPWQANTGELFF. DNA of the CDR3: TGTGCCAGCTCCCTTCCATGGCAGGCCAACACCGGGGAGCTGTTTTTT. The chain has TRBV18 and TRBJ2-2; D is ambiguous. The germline V gene encodes CDR1 KGHSH and CDR2 LQKENI. CDR3 size: 16 residues. V was clipped by 6 bases and J by 2 bases, with 16 bases between them.

The genes are TRBV19 and TRBJ1-2; 7 nucleotides match TRBD1. CDR1 and CDR2 from the germline V gene are LNHDA and SQIVND (reference sequence). The CDR3 extends over 14 amino acids. Losses at the gene ends were 6 bases for V and 8 bases for J; bases not matched to a gene: 12. CDR3 in amino acids: CASSIGRGLLGYTF. For the CDR3, the DNA is TGTGCCAGTAGCATCGGGAGGGGGCTGCTCGGCTACACCTTC.

V and J are TRBV19 and TRBJ2-1; 9 nucleotides align to TRBD1. V shed 4 bases, J shed 0 bases, and the junction held 7 bases outside the gene matches. The CDR3 has 17 residues. Per germline, CDR1 LNHDA and CDR2 SQIVND (reference sequence). The CDR3 DNA reads TGTGCCAGTAGTACCGGACAGGGGCAAAGCTCCTACAATGAGCAGTTCTTC. Translating it yields CASSTGQGQSSYNEQFF.

The CDR3 DNA sequence: TGCGCCAGCAGCTTGTGGGGGGAACGCGAGCAGTACTTC. Its translation: CASSLWGEREQYF. The V gene is TRBV5-1, the J gene TRBJ2-7; D is possibly TRBD2 (6 bases). Per the germline V gene, CDR1 is SGHRS and CDR2 is YFSETQ. V was shortened by 1 base and J by 6 bases, with 11 bases between the two germline ends. The CDR3 is made up of 13 amino acids.

CDR3 DNA sequence: TGTGCCAGCAGCTTAGTTTTAGAGAGGGCGACAGATACGCAGTATTTT. This gives the protein CASSLVLERATDTQYF. V and J are TRBV7-2 and TRBJ2-3; D possibly corresponds to TRBD2 (5 bases). Germline CDR1 and CDR2: SGHTA and FQGNSA. V lost 1 base to trimming and J lost 3 bases, with 14 bases between them. This CDR3 region has 16 residues.

The rearrangement links TRBV12-3 or TRBV12-4 to TRBJ2-1; D remains ambiguous. The V end was cut by 1 base, the J end by 13 bases, with 5 bases between. CDR3 length equals 10 residues. CDR3: CASSLGPQFF. In nucleotides, the CDR3 is TGTGCCAGCAGTTTAGGGCCTCAGTTCTTC.

The chain links TRBV30 to TRBJ2-1; possibly TRBD1 for D (5 bases). Trimming removed 2 bases at V and 6 bases at J, with 17 bases between. Looked up from germline, CDR1 is GTSNPN and CDR2 is SVGIG (reference sequence). This CDR3 is built from 15 residues. The CDR3 is CAWSRGIPSINEQFF. The CDR3 DNA is TGTGCCTGGAGTAGGGGCATACCGTCGATCAATGAGCAGTTCTTC.

The V and J genes are TRBV27 and TRBJ1-2, with D possibly being TRBD1 (5 bases). The ends were cut back, 6 bases at V and 3 bases at J, with 11 bases in the middle. CDR3 length equals 13 residues. Germline-derived CDR1 and CDR2 are MNHEY and SMNVEV (reference sequence). The CDR3 bases are TGTGCCAGCAGCCGCCGGGGCGACTATGGCTACACCTTC. It yields the protein CASSRRGDYGYTF.

The V and J genes are TRBV9 and TRBJ2-3; the D is unclear. From germline, CDR1 is SGDLS and CDR2 YYNGEE. The V and J ends lost 3 bases and 0 bases respectively, with 14 bases between them. The CDR3 is made up of 16 amino acids. Written as DNA, the CDR3 is TGTGCCAGCAGCGCCGCGGCGGCGAGTAGCACAGATACGCAGTATTTT. Encoded protein: CASSAAAASSTDTQYF.